This T cell receptor beta chain derives from a study of shared clonotypes between healthy human individuals. The table came from immunoSEQ multiplex PCR; TCRdb's copy has only in-frame clones and leaves some out. The repertoire consists of some 2,500,000 clones, with more than 85% occurring once and the leading ten covering about 0.34%. The CDR3 totals 18 residues. Germline CDR1 and CDR2: SGHDN and FVKESK. The V end was cut by 0 bases, the J end by 4 bases, with 21 bases between. The J gene is TRBJ1-1, the V gene TRBV14; D may be TRBD1 (6 bases). Sample: naive CD4+ T cells from PBMCs. Described subset: CD45RA+ positively selected. The source is a man younger than 35 in good health. Some clones in this sample may be carry-over from other donors' samples. This CDR3 is CASSQDLRWGEGGTEAFF. The CDR3, as DNA: TGTGCCAGCAGCCAAGATCTTAGGTGGGGTGAGGGGGGCACTGAAGCTTTCTTT. The full variable domain, in which reference TRBV14 and TRBJ1-1 provide the parts outside the CDR3, is EAGVTQFPSHSVIEKGQTVTLRCDPISGHDNLYWYRRVMGKEIKFLLHFVKESKQDESGMPNNRFLAERTGGTYSTLKVQPAELEDSGVYFCASSQDLRWGEGGTEAFFGQGTRLTVV.